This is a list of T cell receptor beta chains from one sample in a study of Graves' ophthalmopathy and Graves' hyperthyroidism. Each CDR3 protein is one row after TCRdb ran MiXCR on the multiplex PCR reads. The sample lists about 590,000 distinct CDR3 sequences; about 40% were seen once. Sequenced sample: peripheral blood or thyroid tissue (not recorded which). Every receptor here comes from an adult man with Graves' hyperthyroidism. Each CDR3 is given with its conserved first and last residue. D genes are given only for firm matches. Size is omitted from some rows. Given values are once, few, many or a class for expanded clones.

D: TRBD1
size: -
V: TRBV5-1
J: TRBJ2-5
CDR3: CASSGTGGMRETQYF
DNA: TGCGCCAGCAGCGGGACAGGGGGCATGAGGGAGACCCAGTACTTC

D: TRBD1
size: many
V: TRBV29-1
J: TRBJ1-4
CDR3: CSVDEGAGEKLFF
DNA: TGCAGCGTTGATGAGGGGGCAGGTGAAAAACTGTTTTTT

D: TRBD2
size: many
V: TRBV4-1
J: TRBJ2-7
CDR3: CASSQGGREVHEQYF
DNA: TGCGCCAGCAGCCAAGGTGGGCGGGAGGTCCACGAGCAGTACTTC

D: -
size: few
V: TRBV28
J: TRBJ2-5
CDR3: CASSKGGSQETQYF
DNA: TGTGCCAGCAGTAAGGGGGGGTCTCAAGAGACCCAGTACTTC

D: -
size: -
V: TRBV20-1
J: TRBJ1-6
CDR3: CSARVMMGSSSYNSPLHF
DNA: TGCAGTGCTAGAGTTATGATGGGGTCGAGCTCCTATAATTCACCCCTCCACTTT

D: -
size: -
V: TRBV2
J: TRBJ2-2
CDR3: CASRKGETGELFF
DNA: TGTGCTAGCCGGAAAGGCGAAACCGGGGAGCTGTTTTTT

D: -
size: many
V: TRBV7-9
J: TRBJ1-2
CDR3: CASSLRQGLGYTF
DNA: TGTGCCAGCAGCCTCCGTCAGGGACTGGGCTACACCTTC

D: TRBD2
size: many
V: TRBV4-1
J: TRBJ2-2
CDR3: CASSQPGTRDGELFF
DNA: TGCGCCAGCAGCCAACCCGGGACTAGGGATGGGGAGCTGTTTTTT

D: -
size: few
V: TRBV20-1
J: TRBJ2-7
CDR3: CSARSLSGSRPYEQYF
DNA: TGCAGTGCTAGATCCCTATCCGGGTCCCGACCCTACGAGCAGTACTTC

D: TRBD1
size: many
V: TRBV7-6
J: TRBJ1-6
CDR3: CASSPFAGTGGGYPNNSPLHF
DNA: TGTGCCAGCAGCCCGTTTGCAGGGACAGGGGGAGGCTACCCTAATAATTCACCCCTCCACTTT

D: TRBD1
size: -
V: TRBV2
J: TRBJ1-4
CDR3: CASKTDRGTNEKLFF
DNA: TGTGCCAGCAAGACTGACAGGGGTACTAATGAAAAACTGTTTTTT

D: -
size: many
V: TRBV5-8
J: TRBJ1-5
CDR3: CASSLRDLLNQPQHF
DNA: TGTGCCAGCAGCTTGAGGGACTTACTGAATCAGCCCCAGCATTTT

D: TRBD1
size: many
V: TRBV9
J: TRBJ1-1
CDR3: CASSADRANSEAFF
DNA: TGTGCCAGCAGCGCAGACAGGGCTAACTCTGAAGCTTTCTTT

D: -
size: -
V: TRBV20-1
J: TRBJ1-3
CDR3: CSAGEQGGHGYTIYF
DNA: TGCAGTGCCGGTGAACAGGGAGGACATGGCTACACCATATATTTT

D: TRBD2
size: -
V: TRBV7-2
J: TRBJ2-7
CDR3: CASSLGVREGPSYEQYF
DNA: TGTGCCAGCAGCTTGGGCGTGCGGGAGGGCCCGTCCTACGAGCAGTACTTC

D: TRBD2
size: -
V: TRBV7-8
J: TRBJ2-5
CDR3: CASSPGVAGGGETQYF
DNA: TGTGCCAGCAGCCCCGGGGTAGCGGGAGGAGGAGAGACCCAGTACTTC

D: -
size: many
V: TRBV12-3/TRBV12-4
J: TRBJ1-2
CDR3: CASTPSGEDYGYTF
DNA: TGTGCCAGCACCCCCTCCGGGGAGGACTATGGCTACACCTTC

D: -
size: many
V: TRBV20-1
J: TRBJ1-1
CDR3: CSASGTRRNTEAFF
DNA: TGCAGTGCTAGTGGAACGAGGAGAAACACTGAAGCTTTCTTT

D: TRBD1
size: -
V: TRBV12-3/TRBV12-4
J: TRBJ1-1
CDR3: CASRRPGQGARGAEAFF
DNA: TGTGCCAGCAGGAGACCGGGACAGGGGGCTAGGGGGGCTGAAGCTTTCTTT

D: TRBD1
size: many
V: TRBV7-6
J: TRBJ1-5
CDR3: CASSLEVPTGRSNQPQHF
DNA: TGTGCCAGCAGCTTAGAAGTACCGACAGGGCGAAGCAATCAGCCCCAGCATTTT

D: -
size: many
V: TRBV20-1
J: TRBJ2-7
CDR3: CSARDVNRRGINYEQYF
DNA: TGCAGTGCTAGAGATGTGAATCGGAGGGGAATCAACTACGAGCAGTACTTC

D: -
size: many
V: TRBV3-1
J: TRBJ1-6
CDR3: CASSQDWTRSPLHF
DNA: TGTGCCAGCAGCCAAGATTGGACGCGTTCACCCCTCCACTTT

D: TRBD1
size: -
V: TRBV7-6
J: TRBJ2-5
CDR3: CASSLPGTGQETQYF
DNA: TGTGCCAGCAGCTTACCGGGGACAGGACAAGAGACCCAGTACTTC

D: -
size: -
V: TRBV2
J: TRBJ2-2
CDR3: CASRPPGRNTGELFF
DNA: TGTGCCAGCAGACCGCCCGGGCGGAACACCGGGGAGCTGTTTTTT

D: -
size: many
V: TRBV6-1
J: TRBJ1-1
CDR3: CASSIGGAGEAFF
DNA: TGTGCCAGCAGTATTGGGGGCGCTGGTGAAGCTTTCTTT

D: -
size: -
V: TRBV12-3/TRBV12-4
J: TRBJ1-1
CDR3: CASSLSGPRRVVAEAFF
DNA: TGTGCCAGCAGCTTGAGCGGGCCTCGGAGGGTTGTCGCTGAAGCTTTCTTT

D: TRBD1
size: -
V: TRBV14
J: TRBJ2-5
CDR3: CASSQTGPLGGTQYF
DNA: TGTGCCAGCAGCCAGACAGGGCCCCTCGGCGGGACCCAGTACTTC

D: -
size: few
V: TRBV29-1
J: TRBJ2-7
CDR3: CSVRVGAYEQYF
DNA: TGCAGCGTTCGAGTCGGGGCCTACGAGCAGTACTTC

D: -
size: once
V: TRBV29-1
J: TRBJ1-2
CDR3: CSVERVSYEQGMSGYTF
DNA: TGCAGCGTTGAACGAGTCTCCTACGAGCAGGGGATGAGTGGCTACACCTTC

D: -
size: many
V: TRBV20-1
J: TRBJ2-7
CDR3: CSARKADEQYF
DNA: TGCAGTGCTAGAAAGGCAGACGAGCAGTACTTC

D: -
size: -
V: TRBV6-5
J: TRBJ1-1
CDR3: CASSASTGRNTEAFF
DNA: TGTGCCAGCAGTGCTTCCACAGGGAGGAACACTGAAGCTTTCTTT

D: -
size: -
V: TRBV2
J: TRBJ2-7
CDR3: CASSEYKGRSYEQYF
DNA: TGTGCCAGCAGTGAATACAAGGGACGCTCCTACGAGCAGTACTTC

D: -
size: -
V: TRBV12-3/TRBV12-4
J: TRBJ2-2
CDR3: CASSSPGTGTGELFF
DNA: TGTGCCAGCAGTTCCCCCGGGACCGGGACCGGGGAGCTGTTTTTT

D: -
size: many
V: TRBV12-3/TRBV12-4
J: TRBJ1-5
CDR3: CASSLVGGGQPQHF
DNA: TGTGCCAGCAGTTTAGTAGGGGGGGGACAGCCCCAGCATTTT

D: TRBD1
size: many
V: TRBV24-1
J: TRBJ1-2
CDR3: CATSDRGTAFGYTF
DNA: TGTGCCACCAGTGATAGGGGGACAGCTTTTGGCTACACCTTC

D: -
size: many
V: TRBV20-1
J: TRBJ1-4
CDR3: CSARVGGDEKLFF
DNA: TGCAGTGCTAGAGTCGGGGGCGATGAAAAACTGTTTTTT

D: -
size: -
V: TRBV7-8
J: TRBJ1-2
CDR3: CASSVLSGATYGYTF
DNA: TGTGCCAGCAGCGTACTGTCGGGGGCGACCTATGGCTACACCTTC

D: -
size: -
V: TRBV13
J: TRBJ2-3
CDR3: CASRGRGAMNTQYF
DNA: TGTGCCAGCAGGGGAAGAGGAGCAATGAATACGCAGTATTTT

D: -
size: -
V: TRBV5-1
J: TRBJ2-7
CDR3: CASSDRKSYEQYF
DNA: TGTGCCAGCTCTGACAGGAAGTCCTACGAGCAGTACTTC

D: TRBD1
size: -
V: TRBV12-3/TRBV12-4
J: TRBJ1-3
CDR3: CASSPFAGTGSSGNTVYF
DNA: TGTGCCAGCAGCCCTTTTGCCGGGACAGGGAGCTCTGGAAACACCGTATATTTT

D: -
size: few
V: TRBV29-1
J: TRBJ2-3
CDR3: CSVVDWGTQYF
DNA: TGCAGCGTTGTGGACTGGGGTACGCAGTATTTT

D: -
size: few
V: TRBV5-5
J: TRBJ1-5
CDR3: CASSLLGTPSSQPQHF
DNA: TGTGCCAGCAGCTTGTTGGGGACACCTTCCAGTCAGCCCCAGCATTTT

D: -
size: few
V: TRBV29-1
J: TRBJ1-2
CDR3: CSVGEGGGYGYTF
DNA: TGCAGCGTTGGGGAAGGGGGAGGGTATGGCTACACCTTT

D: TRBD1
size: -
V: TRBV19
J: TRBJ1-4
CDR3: CASNQGDEKLFF
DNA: TGTGCCAGTAACCAGGGGGATGAAAAACTGTTTTTT

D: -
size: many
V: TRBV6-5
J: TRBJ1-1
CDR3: CASSTGGVEAFF
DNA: TGTGCCAGCAGTACCGGGGGAGTTGAAGCTTTCTTT

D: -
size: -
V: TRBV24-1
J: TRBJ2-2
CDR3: CATSDFGQTTGELFF
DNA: TGTGCCACCAGTGATTTTGGACAGACCACCGGGGAGCTGTTTTTT

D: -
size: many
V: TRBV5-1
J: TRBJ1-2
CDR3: CASSLGNYGYTF
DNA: TGCGCCAGCAGCTTGGGTAACTATGGCTACACCTTC

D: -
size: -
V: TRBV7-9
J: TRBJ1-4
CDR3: CASSLDLGGTVKLFF
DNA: TGTGCCAGCAGCTTAGATTTGGGAGGGACGGTAAAACTGTTTTTT

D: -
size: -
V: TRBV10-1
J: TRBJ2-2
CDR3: CASSPDRTNTGELFF
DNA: TGCGCCAGCAGCCCCGACAGAACGAACACCGGGGAGCTGTTTTTT

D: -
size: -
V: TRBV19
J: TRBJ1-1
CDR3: CASSIISTRPEAFF
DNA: TGTGCCAGTAGTATTATATCTACCCGGCCTGAAGCTTTCTTT

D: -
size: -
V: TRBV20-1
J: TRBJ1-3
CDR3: CSAYSMATTGNTIYF
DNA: TGCAGTGCTTACTCCATGGCGACAACTGGAAACACCATATATTTT

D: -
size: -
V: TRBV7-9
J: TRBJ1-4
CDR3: CASSPNSGSGNEKLFF
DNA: TGTGCCAGCAGCCCAAACTCAGGGTCCGGAAATGAAAAACTGTTTTTT

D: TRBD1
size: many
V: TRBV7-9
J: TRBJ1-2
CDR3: CASSPVVGTGEGYTF
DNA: TGTGCCAGCAGCCCCGTGGTCGGGACAGGGGAAGGCTACACCTTC

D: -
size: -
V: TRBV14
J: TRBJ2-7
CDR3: CASSQALRGNSYEQYF
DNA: TGTGCCAGCAGCCAAGCTTTGAGGGGGAATTCCTACGAGCAGTACTTC

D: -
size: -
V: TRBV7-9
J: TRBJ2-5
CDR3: CASSAGASETQYF
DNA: TGTGCCAGCAGCGCCGGGGCGTCGGAGACCCAGTACTTC

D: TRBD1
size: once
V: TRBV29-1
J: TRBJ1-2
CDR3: CSSGQLGYGYTF
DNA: TGCAGCTCGGGACAGTTGGGCTATGGCTACACCTTC

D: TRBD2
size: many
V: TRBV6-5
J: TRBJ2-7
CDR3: CASSATGTRSWEQYF
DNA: TGTGCCAGCTCCGCGACCGGGACTAGATCTTGGGAGCAGTACTTC

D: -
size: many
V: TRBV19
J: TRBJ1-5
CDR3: CASSAFSTATNQPQHF
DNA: TGTGCCAGTAGTGCCTTCTCGACAGCCACCAATCAGCCCCAGCATTTT

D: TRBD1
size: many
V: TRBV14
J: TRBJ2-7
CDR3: CASSHLNRGYSYEQYF
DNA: TGTGCCAGCAGCCACCTCAACAGGGGTTATTCCTACGAGCAGTACTTC

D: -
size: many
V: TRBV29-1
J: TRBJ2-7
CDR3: CSAQTSSYEQYF
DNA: TGCAGCGCTCAGACTAGCTCCTACGAGCAGTACTTC